A single sample is the source of the 2 T cell receptor beta chains below, sequenced in a study of neurological immune-mediated disorders. TCRdb used MiXCR to reprocess the 5' RACE reads, holding one entry per CDR3 protein. The table includes 80,000 or so distinct CDR3 sequences, under 10% detected once. The sequenced sample was PBMCs. Receptors were obtained from a man aged 45-65 years in good health.

In its sample, this clonotype was seen a few times. The chain is built from TRBV9 and TRBJ1-1, with 10 bases lining up with TRBD1. Germline lookup yields CDR1 SGDLS and CDR2 YYNGEE. This CDR3 is built from 13 residues. The V gene end was trimmed by 2 bases and the J gene end by 10 bases; junction bases not matched to a gene: 5. CDR3 bases: TGTGCCAGCAGCGTTGGACAGGGGGTTGCAGCTTTCTTT. Translating it yields CASSVGQGVAAFF.

This clonotype was observed many times. The rearrangement joins TRBV6-2 or TRBV6-3 to TRBJ2-3, with D perhaps matching TRBD2 (7 bases). The CDR3 extends over 15 amino acids. V lost 8 bases and J lost 5, with 20 bases in between. CDR1 is MNHEY and CDR2 is SVGEGT in the germline V gene. CDR3 residues: CASRKTGGGEDTQYF. In nucleotides, the CDR3 is TGTGCCAGCCGAAAGACGGGGGGCGGAGAAGATACGCAGTATTTT.